This T cell receptor beta chain was obtained from a study of technical replicates of blood from a handful of donors. Germline lookup yields CDR1 SGHTA and CDR2 FQGNSA. The CDR3 totals 13 residues. After removal of 2 bases from V and 6 bases from J, the junction contained 1 base not matched to a gene. Sequenced by immunoSEQ multiplex PCR; TCRdb stores in-frame clones only, minus some. The table records about 83,000 clones, about 96% of them present only once. The chain uses TRBV7-2 and TRBJ1-1, with 9 positions matching TRBD1. The receptor was isolated from a human donor in good health. Sequenced input: T cells isolated from PBMCs. The CDR3 DNA sequence: TGTGCCAGCAGCTTAACAGGGGGCGCTGAAGCTTTCTTT. This encodes CASSLTGGAEAFF. The full variable domain, in which reference TRBV7-2 and TRBJ1-1 provide the parts outside the CDR3, is GAGVSQSPSNKVTEKGKDVELRCDPISGHTALYWYRQSLGQGLEFLIYFQGNSAPDKSGLPSDRFSAERTGGSVSTLTIQRTQQEDSAVYLCASSLTGGAEAFFGQGTRLTVV.